This paragraph reports one T cell receptor (beta chain). The source of the sample is a study of shared clonotypes between healthy human individuals. In the study overall: CD4 naive cells filled three plates per donor, CD4 memory three, CD8 naive two and CD8 memory one.

CD8 cells regarded as naive lacked CD45RO, were positively chosen for CCR7, and omitted terminally differentiated effector memory CD45RA+ cells. The run depth of the assay was deep. Each subset's genomic DNA was split evenly across several immunoSEQ plates. On sorted subsets, replicate PCRs used 200 to 250 ng DNA, or 31,000 or so T cell genomes. Assay used: immunoSEQ multiplex PCR; TCRdb lists only in-frame clones, some missing. The sample comprises about 2.1 million clones, 90% to 95% of which are singletons, and about 1.7% rests with the top ten. This sequence originates from a man aged 18 to 29 in good health. Some clones in this sample may be carry-over from other donors' samples. The sample taken for sequencing was naive CD8+ T cells from PBMCs.

Here the CDR3 DNA reads TGTGCCAGCAGCCTAGGGGACAGCAAGAACAATGAGCAGTTCTTC. It yields the protein CASSLGDSKNNEQFF. The chain carries TRBV7-9 and TRBJ2-1; 7 positions match TRBD1. Trimming cost V 5 bases and J 5 bases; bases outside gene matches: 9. The CDR3 has 15 amino acids. CDR1 and CDR2 from the germline V gene are SEHNR and FQNEAQ (reference sequence).